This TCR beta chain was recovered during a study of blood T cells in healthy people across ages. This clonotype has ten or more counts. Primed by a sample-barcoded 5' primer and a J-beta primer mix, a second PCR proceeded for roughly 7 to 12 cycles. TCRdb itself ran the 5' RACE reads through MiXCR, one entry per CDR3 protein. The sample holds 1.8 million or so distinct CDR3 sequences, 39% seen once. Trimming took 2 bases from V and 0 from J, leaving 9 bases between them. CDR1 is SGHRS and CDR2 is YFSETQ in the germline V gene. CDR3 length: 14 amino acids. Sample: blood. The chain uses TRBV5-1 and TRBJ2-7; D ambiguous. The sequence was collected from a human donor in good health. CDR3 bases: TGCGCCAGCAGCTTCGTAACAGACTCCTACGAGCAGTACTTC. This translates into CASSFVTDSYEQYF.